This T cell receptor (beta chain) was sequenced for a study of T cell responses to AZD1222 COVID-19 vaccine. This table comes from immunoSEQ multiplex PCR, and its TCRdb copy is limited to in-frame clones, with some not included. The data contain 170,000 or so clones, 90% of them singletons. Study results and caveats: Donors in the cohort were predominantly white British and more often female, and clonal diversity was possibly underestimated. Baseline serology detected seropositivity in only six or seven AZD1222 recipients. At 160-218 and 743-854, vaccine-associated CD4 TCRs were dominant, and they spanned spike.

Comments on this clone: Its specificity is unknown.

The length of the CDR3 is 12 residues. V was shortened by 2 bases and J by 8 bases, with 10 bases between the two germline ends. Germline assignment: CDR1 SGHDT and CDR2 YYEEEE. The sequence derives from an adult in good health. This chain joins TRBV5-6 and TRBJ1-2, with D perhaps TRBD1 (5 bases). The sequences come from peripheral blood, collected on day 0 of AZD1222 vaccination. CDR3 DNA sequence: TGTGCCAGCAGCTTATGGGACGACGGCTACACCTTC. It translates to CASSLWDDGYTF. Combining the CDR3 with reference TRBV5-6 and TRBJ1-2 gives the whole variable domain DAGVTQSPTHLIKTRGQQVTLRCSPKSGHDTVSWYQQALGQGPQFIFQYYEEEERQRGNFPDRFSGHQFPNYSSELNVNALLLGDSALYLCASSLWDDGYTFGSGTRLTVV.